The clone carrying this TCR beta chain was recorded many times. The junction departs from germline at one end; a sequencing error may be responsible. The sample originates from a study of neurological immune-mediated disorders. Healthy controls comprised blood bank volunteers in Maryland, USA. The CDR3 is made up of 15 amino acids. Per the germline V gene, CDR1 is SSHAT and CDR2 is FNYEAQ (reference sequence). TCRdb fed the 5' RACE reads into MiXCR, producing one record per CDR3 protein. This sample yields approximately 31,000 distinct CDR3 sequences, of which approximately 4.4% are seen a single time; 20% to 25% belongs to the top ten.

The V and J genes are TRBV7-7 and TRBJ1-2, with TRBD1 matching 10 bases. The sequence derives from a man aged 18-30 years in good health. Sequencing was performed on PBMCs. The CDR3 DNA reads as TGTGCTAGCACCCCTTTGACAGGGGGCGCGTTTGGCTACACCTTC. It is translated as CASTPLTGGAFGYTF.